This T cell receptor (beta chain) was recovered during a study of blood T cell repertoires in COVID-19. About the study: The cDNA or gDNA used as material had been derived from T cells, B-cell-depleted T cells, or PBMCs.

V was cut by 3 bases and J by 0 bases, with 3 bases left in between. The CDR3 is made up of 13 amino acids. Here immunoSEQ multiplex PCR was the method, and the copy in TCRdb shows in-frame clones only, minus some. The sample shows some 380,000 clones, 80% to 90% of them seen only once. The sequencing sample was made of PBMCs or T cells enriched from blood (not recorded which). This receptor was taken from a man aged 30 to 39 who had recovered from COVID-19. The chain employs TRBV12-3 or TRBV12-4 and TRBJ1-3; D uncertain. CDR3 DNA sequence: TGTGCCAGCAGTTTTAACTCTGGAAACACCATATATTTT. Translation gives CASSFNSGNTIYF.